One sample yielded the 8 T cell receptor beta chains listed below, sequenced in a study of cytotoxic CD8 clonotypes in ibrutinib-treated CLL. Libraries were prepared by immunoSEQ multiplex PCR; TCRdb keeps only in-frame clonotypes and omits some of them. Of 130,000 to 150,000 clones listed, approximately 90% are singletons. The sample consisted of PBMCs, taken after 12 months of ibrutinib treatment. Every receptor here comes from a human donor with chronic lymphocytic leukemia.

The chain employs TRBV7-2 and TRBJ1-2; 9 bases align to TRBD1. This CDR3 comprises 16 residues. V lost 4 bases to trimming and J lost 6 bases; unmatched junction nucleotides: 12. The germline CDR1 and CDR2 sequences are SGHTA and FQGNSA. The CDR3: CASSSLTGQGFDGYTF. The CDR3, as DNA: TGTGCCAGCAGCTCGTTGACGGGACAGGGTTTTGATGGCTACACCTTC.

The V gene is TRBV6-5, the J gene TRBJ1-1; tentatively, D is TRBD1 (6 bases). CDR1 is MNHEY, CDR2 SVGAGI, per germline. This CDR3 is 14 amino acids long. With 5 bases removed from V and 1 base from J, the gap between germline ends came to 11 bases. CDR3 loop: CASSKRRGNTEAFF. The CDR3 DNA follows: TGTGCCAGCAGTAAACGCAGGGGGAACACTGAAGCTTTCTTT.

This chain connects TRBV10-1 to TRBJ2-5; 9 bases fit TRBD2. Germline trimming cut 6 bases from V and 5 bases from J; bases unmatched to any gene: 7. The CDR3 consists of 14 residues. Germline-derived CDR1 and CDR2 are WNHNN and SYGVQD (reference sequence). The CDR3 loop reads CASSASGVGETQYF. The CDR3 bases are TGCGCCAGCAGCGCTAGCGGGGTAGGGGAGACCCAGTACTTC.

The V call is TRBV6-5, the J call TRBJ1-4; 9 bases line up with TRBD1. The germline V gene encodes CDR1 MNHEY and CDR2 SVGAGI. This CDR3 region has 14 residues. With 6 bases clipped from V and 8 bases from J, the junction kept 7 bases outside the gene matches. In DNA form, the CDR3 reads TGTGCCAGCAGGGAGGACAGGGGCGGCGAAAAACTGTTTTTT. Protein sequence: CASREDRGGEKLFF.

The V and J genes are TRBV6-5 and TRBJ2-2; 9 bases map to TRBD2. Germline V gene lookup returns CDR1 MNHEY and CDR2 SVGAGI. The CDR3 spans 16 residues. With V trimmed by 2 bases and J by 3 bases, 4 bases remained unmatched. This chain's CDR3 is CASSYEGTSYTGELFF. The CDR3 DNA reads as TGTGCCAGCAGTTACGAGGGGACTAGCTACACCGGGGAGCTGTTTTTT.

Written as DNA, the CDR3 is TGTGCCAGCAGTGGAGAGTGTCCTTTCTTT. Its translation is CASSGECPFF. This sequence joins TRBV28 and TRBJ1-1, with unresolved D. Germline CDR1 reads MDHEN; CDR2 reads SYDVKM. Deletions cut 5 bases from V and 12 bases from J, with 10 bases between. The CDR3 runs 10 residues. The full variable domain, its missing parts supplied by reference TRBV28 and TRBJ1-1, is DVKVTQSSRYLVKRTGEKVFLECVQDMDHENMFWYRQDPGLGLRLIYFSYDVKMKEKGDIPEGYSVSREKKERFSLILESASTNQTSMYLCASSGECPFFGQGTRLTVV.

J is TRBJ2-7 and V is TRBV4-2; D gene unclear. V was clipped by 4 bases and J by 1 base, with 17 bases between them. The CDR3 loop spans 16 amino acids. Germline lookup yields CDR1 LGHNA and CDR2 YNFKEQ. The CDR3 DNA sequence: TGTGCCAGCAGCCTTTCAGATGACCTTATTTCCTACGAGCAGTACTTC. It codes for CASSLSDDLISYEQYF.

This chain joins TRBV19 and TRBJ1-5; weak D call: TRBD1 (6 bases). The germline CDR1 and CDR2 sequences are LNHDA and SQIVND (reference sequence). Deletions cut 9 bases from V and 3 bases from J, with 9 bases between. The CDR3 runs to 12 residues. The CDR3 bases are TGTGCCAGCAGACAGGTCAATCAGCCCCAGCATTTT. The encoded protein is CASRQVNQPQHF.